This T cell receptor (beta chain) originates from a study of blood T cell repertoires in COVID-19. Study-wide background: Italy, Spain and the United States were the sources of the convalescent and acute COVID-19 samples.

With regard to this clone: Other DNA sequences from this sample encode an identical CDR3 as well.

Per the germline V gene, CDR1 is SEHNR and CDR2 is FQNEAQ (reference sequence). V gave up 1 base and J gave up 0 bases, with 13 bases separating them. The CDR3 sequence is 17 residues long. Original data processing: The assay estimated nucleated cells by amplifying reference gene primers. Method: immunoSEQ multiplex PCR; TCRdb's copy keeps in-frame clones and lacks some. V and J calls plus clone size are reproduced from that table; the DNA served to infer D and trimming. This table has 150,000 or so clones, roughly 80% appearing once. This chain uses TRBV7-9 with TRBJ1-3; D gene uncertain. The sample taken for sequencing was peripheral blood. The clonotype was recovered from a human donor with acute or convalescent COVID-19. The donor label of this sample is uncertain. The CDR3 loop reads CASSLGGGRSSGNTIYF. DNA for the CDR3: TGTGCCAGCAGCTTAGGAGGCGGGCGTAGCTCTGGAAACACCATATATTTT.